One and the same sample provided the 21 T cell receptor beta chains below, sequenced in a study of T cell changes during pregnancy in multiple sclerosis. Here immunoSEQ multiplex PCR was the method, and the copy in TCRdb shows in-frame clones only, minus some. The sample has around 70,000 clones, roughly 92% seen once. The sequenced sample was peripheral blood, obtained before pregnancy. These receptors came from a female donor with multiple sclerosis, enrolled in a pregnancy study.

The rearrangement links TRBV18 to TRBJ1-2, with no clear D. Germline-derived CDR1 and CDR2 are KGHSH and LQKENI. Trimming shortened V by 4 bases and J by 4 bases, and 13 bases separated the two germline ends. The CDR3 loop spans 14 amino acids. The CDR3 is CASSQAPEGYGYTF. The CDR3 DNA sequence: TGTGCCAGCTCACAAGCACCAGAGGGCTATGGCTACACCTTC.

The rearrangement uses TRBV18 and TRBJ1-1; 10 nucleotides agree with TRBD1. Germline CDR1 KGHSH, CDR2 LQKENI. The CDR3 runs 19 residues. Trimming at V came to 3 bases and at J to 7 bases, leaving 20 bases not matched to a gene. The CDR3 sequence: CASSPGAGTGVPHLGEAFF. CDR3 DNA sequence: TGTGCCAGCTCACCCGGGGCCGGGACAGGGGTCCCCCACTTGGGTGAAGCTTTCTTT.

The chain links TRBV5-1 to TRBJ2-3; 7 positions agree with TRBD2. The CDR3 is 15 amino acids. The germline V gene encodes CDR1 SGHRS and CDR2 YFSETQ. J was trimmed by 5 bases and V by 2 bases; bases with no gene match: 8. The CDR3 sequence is CASSLRREVVDTQYF. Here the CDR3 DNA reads TGCGCCAGCAGCTTACGTCGGGAGGTGGTAGATACGCAGTATTTT.

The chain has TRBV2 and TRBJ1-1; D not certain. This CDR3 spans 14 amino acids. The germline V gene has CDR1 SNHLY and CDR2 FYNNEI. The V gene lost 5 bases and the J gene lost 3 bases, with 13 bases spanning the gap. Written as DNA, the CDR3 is TGTGCCAGCAGTTTCCAGGCCGGGGACACTGAAGCTTTCTTT. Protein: CASSFQAGDTEAFF.

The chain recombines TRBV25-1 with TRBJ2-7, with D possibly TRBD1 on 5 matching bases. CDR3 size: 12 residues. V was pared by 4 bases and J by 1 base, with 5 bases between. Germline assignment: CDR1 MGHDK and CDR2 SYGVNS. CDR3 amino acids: CASSGQSYEQYF. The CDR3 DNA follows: TGTGCCAGCAGTGGACAGTCCTACGAGCAGTACTTC.

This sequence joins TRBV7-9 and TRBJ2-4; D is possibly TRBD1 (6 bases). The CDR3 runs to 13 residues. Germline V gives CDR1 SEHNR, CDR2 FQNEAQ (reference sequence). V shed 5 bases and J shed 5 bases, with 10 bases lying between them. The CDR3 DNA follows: TGTGCCAGCAGCCGCAGGGGTCAAAACATTCAGTACTTC. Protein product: CASSRRGQNIQYF.

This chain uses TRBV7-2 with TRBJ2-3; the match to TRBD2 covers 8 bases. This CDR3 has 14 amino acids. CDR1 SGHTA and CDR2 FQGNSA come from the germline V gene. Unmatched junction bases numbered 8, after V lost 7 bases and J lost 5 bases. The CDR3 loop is CASTREGRGDTQYF. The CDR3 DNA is TGTGCCAGCACCCGGGAGGGTCGTGGAGATACGCAGTATTTT.

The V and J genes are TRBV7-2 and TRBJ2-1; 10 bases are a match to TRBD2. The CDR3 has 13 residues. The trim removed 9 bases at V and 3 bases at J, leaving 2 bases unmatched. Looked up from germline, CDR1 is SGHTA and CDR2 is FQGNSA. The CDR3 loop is CASTSGNYNEQFF. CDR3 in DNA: TGTGCCAGTACTAGCGGGAACTACAATGAGCAGTTCTTC.

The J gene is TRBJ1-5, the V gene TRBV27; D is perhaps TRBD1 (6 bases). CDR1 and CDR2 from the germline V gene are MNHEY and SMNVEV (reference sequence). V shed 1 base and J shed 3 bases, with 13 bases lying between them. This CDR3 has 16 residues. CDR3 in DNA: TGTGCCAGCAGTTTATGGGGGCGAGATAACAATCAGCCCCAGCATTTT. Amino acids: CASSLWGRDNNQPQHF.

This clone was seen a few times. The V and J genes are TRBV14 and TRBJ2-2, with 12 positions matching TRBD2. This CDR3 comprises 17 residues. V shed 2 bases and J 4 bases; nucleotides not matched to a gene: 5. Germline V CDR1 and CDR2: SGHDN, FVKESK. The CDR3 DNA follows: TGTGCCAGCAGCCAATCAACTAGCGGGAGGTTCACCGGGGAGCTGTTTTTT. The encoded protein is CASSQSTSGRFTGELFF.

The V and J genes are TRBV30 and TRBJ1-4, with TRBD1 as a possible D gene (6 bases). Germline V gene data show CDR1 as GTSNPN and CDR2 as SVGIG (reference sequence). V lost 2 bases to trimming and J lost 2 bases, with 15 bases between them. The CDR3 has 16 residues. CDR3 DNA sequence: TGTGCCTGGAGTCCAACAGGGAATTGGACTAATGAAAAACTGTTTTTT. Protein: CAWSPTGNWTNEKLFF.

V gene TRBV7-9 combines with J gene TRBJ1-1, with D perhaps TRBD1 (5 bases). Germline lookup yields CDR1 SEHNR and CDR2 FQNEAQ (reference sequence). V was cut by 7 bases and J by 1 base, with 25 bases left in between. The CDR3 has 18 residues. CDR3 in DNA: TGTGCCAGCAACGAACGGGGGGGAGGGGCGATTAAGAACACTGAAGCTTTCTTT. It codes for CASNERGGGAIKNTEAFF.

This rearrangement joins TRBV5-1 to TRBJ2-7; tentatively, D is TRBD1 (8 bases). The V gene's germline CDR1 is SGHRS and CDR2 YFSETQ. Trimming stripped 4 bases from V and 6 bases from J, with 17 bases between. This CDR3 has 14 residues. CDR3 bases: TGCGCCAGCAGCGGGACAGGACGGGGGGCCGAGCAGTACTTC. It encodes CASSGTGRGAEQYF.

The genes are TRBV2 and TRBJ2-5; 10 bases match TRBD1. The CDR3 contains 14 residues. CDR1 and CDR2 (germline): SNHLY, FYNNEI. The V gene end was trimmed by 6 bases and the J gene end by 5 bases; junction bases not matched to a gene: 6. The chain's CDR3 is CASRATGGAETQYF. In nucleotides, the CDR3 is TGTGCCAGCAGGGCGACAGGGGGCGCGGAGACCCAGTACTTC.

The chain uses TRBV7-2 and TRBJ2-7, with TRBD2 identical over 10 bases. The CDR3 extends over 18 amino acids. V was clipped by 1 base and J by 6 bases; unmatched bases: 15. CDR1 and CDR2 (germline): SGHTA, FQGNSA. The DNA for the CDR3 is TGTGCCAGCAGCTTAGTAGCGGGGGGCGCTGGACTAGCGGTCGAGCAGTACTTC. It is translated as CASSLVAGGAGLAVEQYF.

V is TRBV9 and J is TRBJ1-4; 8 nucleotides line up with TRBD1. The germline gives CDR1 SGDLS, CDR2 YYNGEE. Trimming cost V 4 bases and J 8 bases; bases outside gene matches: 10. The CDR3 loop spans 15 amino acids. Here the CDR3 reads CASSTGQGVSEKLFF. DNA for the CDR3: TGTGCCAGCAGCACTGGACAGGGTGTTTCCGAAAAACTGTTTTTT.

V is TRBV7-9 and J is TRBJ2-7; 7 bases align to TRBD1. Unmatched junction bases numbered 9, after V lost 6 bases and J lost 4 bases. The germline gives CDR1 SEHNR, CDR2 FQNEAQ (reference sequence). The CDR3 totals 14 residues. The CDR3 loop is CASSRQGEPYEQYF. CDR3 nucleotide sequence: TGTGCCAGCAGTCGACAGGGAGAGCCTTACGAGCAGTACTTC.

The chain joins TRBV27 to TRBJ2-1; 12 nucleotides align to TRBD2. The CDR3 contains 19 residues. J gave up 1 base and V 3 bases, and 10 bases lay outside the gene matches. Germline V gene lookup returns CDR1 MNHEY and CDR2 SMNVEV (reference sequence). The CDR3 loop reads CASSFLPSSGRASYNEQFF. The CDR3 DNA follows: TGTGCCAGCAGTTTTCTCCCGTCTAGCGGGAGGGCTTCCTACAATGAGCAGTTCTTC.

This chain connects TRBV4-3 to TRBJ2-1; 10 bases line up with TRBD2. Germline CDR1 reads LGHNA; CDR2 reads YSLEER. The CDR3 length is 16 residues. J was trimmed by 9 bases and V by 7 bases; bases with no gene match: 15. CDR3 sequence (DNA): TGCGCCAGCACTAAGGCCCTAGCGGGAGAGCCTTTTGAGCAGTTCTTC. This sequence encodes CASTKALAGEPFEQFF.

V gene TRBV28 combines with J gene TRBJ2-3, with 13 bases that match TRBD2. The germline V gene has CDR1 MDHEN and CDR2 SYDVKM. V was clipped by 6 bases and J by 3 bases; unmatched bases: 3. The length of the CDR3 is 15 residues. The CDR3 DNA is TGTGCCAGCAGCGCACTAGCGGGAGGGACAGATACGCAGTATTTT. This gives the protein CASSALAGGTDTQYF.

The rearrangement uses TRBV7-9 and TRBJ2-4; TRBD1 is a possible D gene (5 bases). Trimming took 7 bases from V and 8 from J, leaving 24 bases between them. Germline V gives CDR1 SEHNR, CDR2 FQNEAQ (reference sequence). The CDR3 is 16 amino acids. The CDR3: CASTHTMAGSGHIQYF. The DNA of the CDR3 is TGTGCCAGCACCCATACAATGGCAGGGTCGGGTCACATTCAGTACTTC.